This T cell receptor beta chain appears in the sequencing data of a study of blood T cell repertoires in COVID-19. As handled by the study authors: Using reference gene primer amplification, nucleated cell counts were estimated. Using immunoSEQ multiplex PCR, the repertoire was profiled, and TCRdb retains in-frame clones only, with some absent. V and J calls and clone size follow that table, whereas D and trimming were derived from the DNA. The sample shows about 88,000 clones, about 88% of them seen only once. V lost 8 bases and J 6 bases, leaving 11 bases between the germline ends. Germline V gene data show CDR1 as SEHNR and CDR2 as FQNEAQ (reference sequence). The length of the CDR3 is 12 residues.

Sequenced: peripheral blood. This chain uses TRBV7-9 with TRBJ2-1; D perhaps matches TRBD2 (6 bases). The receptor comes from a woman aged 80 or over with acute or convalescent COVID-19. The CDR3 DNA reads as TGTGCCAGCGGGGCGGGACGCAATGAGCAGTTCTTC. Translation gives CASGAGRNEQFF.